The 19 T cell receptor beta chains listed next were all sequenced from one sample in a study of blood T cell repertoires in COVID-19. Clones were sequenced by immunoSEQ multiplex PCR, and TCRdb holds only the in-frame ones, with some missing. The data contain about 100,000 clones, roughly 79% of them singletons. Sequencing was done on a sample of peripheral blood. The source is an elderly man with COVID-19, enrolled during active disease.

This chain uses TRBV6-5 with TRBJ2-7; 8 bases match TRBD2. CDR1 is MNHEY and CDR2 is SVGAGI in the germline V gene. The ends lost 6 bases at V and 4 bases at J; junction bases unmatched: 2. There are 12 residues in the CDR3. The DNA for the CDR3 is TGTGCCAGCAGCGCTAGCGGGTACGAGCAGTACTTC. This encodes CASSASGYEQYF.

The chain joins TRBV7-9 to TRBJ2-1; D gene ambiguous. CDR3 length equals 15 residues. V was pared by 3 bases and J by 7 bases, with 16 bases between. Germline CDR1 SEHNR, CDR2 FQNEAQ (reference sequence). The CDR3 sequence: CASSFRTSRSNEQFF. For the CDR3, the DNA is TGTGCCAGCAGCTTCCGTACTTCCCGTTCGAATGAGCAGTTCTTC. The whole variable domain, filled in from reference TRBV7-9 and TRBJ2-1, reads DTGVSQNPRHKITKRGQNVTFRCDPISEHNRLYWYRQTLGQGPEFLTYFQNEAQLEKSRLLSDRFSAERPKGSFSTLEIQRTEQGDSAMYLCASSFRTSRSNEQFFGPGTRLTVL.

The rearrangement links TRBV27 to TRBJ1-1, with D possibly TRBD1 on 5 matching bases. The length of the CDR3 is 13 residues. Germline-derived CDR1 and CDR2 are MNHEY and SMNVEV (reference sequence). Trimming pared 6 bases from V and 1 base from J, leaving 9 bases between. Written as DNA, the CDR3 is TGTGCCAGCAGACCCGACAGGAACACTGAAGCTTTCTTT. It specifies CASRPDRNTEAFF.

The rearrangement links TRBV11-2 to TRBJ1-4; weak D call: TRBD1 (6 bases). There are 17 residues in the CDR3. CDR1 and CDR2 (germline): SGHAT, FQNNGV. Between the trimmed V and J ends, which lost 0 bases and 4 bases, there was a span of 15 bases. The CDR3 nucleotides are TGTGCCAGCAGCTTAGATCGCGGGGGCCTTAATAATGAAAAACTGTTTTTT. Protein: CASSLDRGGLNNEKLFF.

This rearrangement joins TRBV9 to TRBJ2-1; a weak D match, TRBD1 (6 bases). The germline gives CDR1 SGDLS, CDR2 YYNGEE. CDR3 length: 17 amino acids. The V end was cut by 0 bases, the J end by 4 bases, with 17 bases between. CDR3 DNA: TGTGCCAGCAGCGTAGATGGGGGCCTAATCTCTTACAATGAGCAGTTCTTC. Its protein product is CASSVDGGLISYNEQFF.

The V call is TRBV3-1 (or the pseudogene TRBV3-2), the J call TRBJ1-6, with D possibly being TRBD1 (5 bases). The CDR3 runs 15 residues. V shed 1 base and J shed 3 bases, with 7 bases lying between them. CDR1 and CDR2 (germline): LGHDT, YNNKEL (reference sequence). The CDR3 bases are TGTGCCAGCAGCCAAGGACAGATCTATAATTCACCCCTCCACTTT. Its translation is CASSQGQIYNSPLHF.

V gene TRBV9 combines with J gene TRBJ1-3; no definite D call. Per the germline V gene, CDR1 is SGDLS and CDR2 is YYNGEE. V was clipped by 6 bases and J by 0 bases, with 10 bases between them. This CDR3 spans 14 amino acids. The CDR3 region is CASNNRVSGNTIYF. DNA of the CDR3: TGTGCCAGCAATAACCGAGTCTCTGGAAACACCATATATTTT.

V is TRBV11-1 and J is TRBJ1-1, with a possible D match to TRBD1 (5 bases). The germline V gene encodes CDR1 SGHAT and CDR2 FQDESV (reference sequence). The CDR3 sequence is 15 residues long. Trimming left V 4 bases short and J 2 bases short, with 14 bases between. CDR3: CASSSRVGSNTEAFF. CDR3 bases: TGTGCCAGCAGCTCCAGGGTTGGCAGTAACACTGAAGCTTTCTTT. Together with reference TRBV11-1 and TRBJ1-1, the CDR3 gives the full variable domain: EAEVAQSPRYKITEKSQAVAFWCDPISGHATLYWYRQILGQGPELLVQFQDESVVDDSQLPKDRFSAERLKGVDSTLKIQPAELGDSAMYLCASSSRVGSNTEAFFGQGTRLTVV.

V gene TRBV12-5 combines with J gene TRBJ2-3, with TRBD1 as a possible D gene (6 bases). Germline lookup yields CDR1 LGHNT and CDR2 FRNRAP. Trimming took off 3 bases at V and 0 bases at J, with 10 bases between the two ends. CDR3 size: 15 residues. DNA of the CDR3: TGTGCTAGTGGTTTAAGGACAGTTAGCACAGATACGCAGTATTTT. It encodes CASGLRTVSTDTQYF.

The V call is TRBV11-3, the J call TRBJ2-3; TRBD2 matches at 9 bases. Looked up from germline, CDR1 is SGHNT and CDR2 is YENEEA. CDR3 size: 16 residues. The V segment lost 5 bases and the J segment 0 bases; nucleotides outside the gene matches: 6. The CDR3 coding sequence is TGTGCCAGCAGCCCGTTAGCGGGGGCGAGCACAGATACGCAGTATTTT. It codes for CASSPLAGASTDTQYF. Looking up the rest from reference TRBV11-3 and TRBJ2-3 gives the full variable domain: EAGVVQSPRYKIIEKKQPVAFWCNPISGHNTLYWYLQNLGQGPELLIRYENEEAVDDSQLPKDRFSAERLKGVDSTLKIQPAELGDSAVYLCASSPLAGASTDTQYFGPGTRLTVL.

This clone was detected a few times. The chain couples TRBV24-1 to TRBJ2-1; 7 positions match TRBD1. This CDR3 spans 17 amino acids. Losses at the gene ends were 5 bases for V and 1 base for J; bases not matched to a gene: 10. Germline V lookup: CDR1 KGHDR, CDR2 SFDVKD. The CDR3 reads CATSGLTGFPSYNEQFF. CDR3 coding DNA: TGTGCCACCAGTGGACTGACAGGGTTCCCTTCCTACAATGAGCAGTTCTTC.

The chain employs TRBV7-9 and TRBJ1-2; a possible D gene is TRBD1 (5 bases). In germline, CDR1 is SEHNR, CDR2 FQNEAQ (reference sequence). V was pared by 0 bases and J by 6 bases, with 14 bases between. This CDR3 contains 15 residues. The CDR3 is CASSLARGREDGYTF. CDR3 DNA: TGTGCCAGCAGCTTAGCGCGCGGCAGGGAAGATGGCTACACCTTC.

CDR3 nucleotides: TGTGCCACCAGCAGGGAATACGGGGTTCAGCCCCAGCATTTT. The encoded protein is CATSREYGVQPQHF. V and J are TRBV15 and TRBJ1-5; D gene uncertain. The CDR3 consists of 14 residues. Trimming pared 3 bases from V and 6 bases from J, leaving 12 bases between. Germline V CDR1 and CDR2: LNHNV, YYDKDF (reference sequence).

This rearrangement joins TRBV29-1 to TRBJ2-2; a possible D gene is TRBD1 (5 bases). The CDR3 loop spans 13 amino acids. V was shortened by 4 bases and J by 6 bases, with 12 bases between the two germline ends. From germline, CDR1 is SQVTM and CDR2 ANQGSEA. The CDR3 DNA follows: TGCAGCGTTGGGCAGGGAAGGGCCGGGGAGCTGTTTTTT. Its translation: CSVGQGRAGELFF.

This rearrangement joins TRBV5-1 to TRBJ1-4; TRBD1 aligns across 8 bases. Trimming at V came to 0 bases and at J to 3 bases, leaving 4 bases not matched to a gene. The CDR3 runs 16 residues. The germline V gene has CDR1 SGHRS and CDR2 YFSETQ. This chain's CDR3 is CASSLGTGSANEKLFF. The CDR3 nucleotides read TGCGCCAGCAGCTTGGGGACAGGGTCCGCTAATGAAAAACTGTTTTTT. Combining the CDR3 with reference TRBV5-1 and TRBJ1-4 gives the whole variable domain KAGVTQTPRYLIKTRGQQVTLSCSPISGHRSVSWYQQTPGQGLQFLFEYFSETQRNKGNFPGRFSGRQFSNSRSEMNVSTLELGDSALYLCASSLGTGSANEKLFFGSGTQLSVL.

This sequence joins TRBV5-1 and TRBJ1-2; the match to TRBD1 covers 7 bases. The J segment lost 4 bases and the V segment lost 7 bases, leaving 7 bases of the junction unmatched. The CDR3 has 13 amino acids. Germline V gene sequence: CDR1 SGHRS, CDR2 YFSETQ. In DNA, the CDR3 is TGCGCCAGCTATCAACAGGGGAGCTATGGCTACACCTTC. This codes for CASYQQGSYGYTF.

The rearrangement links TRBV6-6 to TRBJ2-7; 7 bases match TRBD2. The CDR3 spans 16 residues. The trim removed 5 bases at V and 5 bases at J, leaving 15 bases unmatched. The germline CDR1 and CDR2 sequences are MNHNY and SVGAGI (reference sequence). CDR3 residues: CASSTYQRGPSNEQYF. In DNA, the CDR3 is TGTGCCAGCAGTACCTACCAGCGGGGACCCTCTAACGAGCAGTACTTC.

This rearrangement joins TRBV7-9 to TRBJ2-7; possible D gene TRBD1, 6 bases. V was pared by 5 bases and J by 4 bases, with 15 bases between. Germline lookup yields CDR1 SEHNR and CDR2 FQNEAQ (reference sequence). There are 14 residues in the CDR3. The CDR3 is CASSRSGTPYEQYF. Here the CDR3 DNA reads TGTGCCAGCAGCCGATCAGGGACACCGTACGAGCAGTACTTC.

This chain links TRBV6-5 with TRBJ1-1; TRBD1 is a possible D gene (6 bases). The germline V gene encodes CDR1 MNHEY and CDR2 SVGAGI. The CDR3 is made up of 14 amino acids. V dropped 6 bases and J dropped 5 bases, with 16 bases sitting between them. The chain's CDR3 is CASREGGLWTEAFF. In DNA, the CDR3 is TGTGCCAGCAGGGAGGGGGGGCTTTGGACTGAAGCTTTCTTT.